This is a list of T cell receptor beta chains from one sample in a study of T cell repertoires in cytomegalovirus infection. From the reads, TCRdb called clonotypes with MiXCR, one entry per CDR3 protein. The data show approximately 750,000 distinct CDR3 sequences, about a third seen once. Sequencing was carried out using PBMCs. The receptors shown here come from a human donor in good health (CMV status not recorded). Some clones in this sample may be carry-over from other donors' samples. Each CDR3 is given with its conserved first and last residue. A D gene is named only where the DNA matches it firmly. Not all rows give a size; the values are once, few, many and, for expanded clones, a class.

size,D,V,J,CDR3,DNA
-,TRBD2,TRBV12-3/TRBV12-4,TRBJ2-2,CASGRGGNTGELFF,TGTGCCAGCGGGCGCGGGGGGAACACCGGGGAGCTGTTTTTT
-,-,TRBV28,TRBJ1-5,CASSTFRGPQHF,TGTGCCAGCAGTACATTCCGGGGGCCCCAGCATTTT
-,-,TRBV6-6,TRBJ2-3,CASSVLDSLHTDTQYF,TGTGCCAGCAGCGTACTGGACTCTCTGCACACAGATACGCAGTATTTT
-,TRBD2,TRBV28,TRBJ2-4,CASSLVRGRNIQYF,TGTGCCAGCAGTTTGGTTCGCGGGAGAAACATTCAGTACTTC
few,TRBD1,TRBV6-8,TRBJ1-2,CASSYGLGGDRGRKNYGYTF,TGTGCCAGCAGTTACGGGTTGGGGGGGGACAGGGGGCGGAAAAACTATGGCTACACCTTC
-,-,TRBV7-9,TRBJ1-1,CASSLDRDDLIF,TGTGCCAGCAGCTTAGATCGGGACGATCTTATCTTT
few,-,TRBV12-3/TRBV12-4,TRBJ1-2,CASSPNNYTF,TGTGCCAGCAGTCCTAACAACTACACCTTC
few,TRBD2,TRBV28,TRBJ2-2,CASSSPSGGAGELFF,TGTGCCAGCAGTTCACCTAGCGGGGGGGCCGGGGAGCTGTTTTTT
few,-,TRBV5-1,TRBJ1-1,CASSRAGDTEAFF,TGCGCCAGCAGCCGTGCAGGGGACACTGAAGCTTTCTTT
-,-,TRBV7-9,TRBJ2-1,CASSSSGTDKQFF,TGTGCCAGCAGCTCCTCCGGGACTGACAAGCAGTTCTTC
few,-,TRBV28,TRBJ1-2,CASLYANYGYTF,TGTGCCAGCTTGTATGCTAACTATGGCTACACCTTC
few,-,TRBV28,TRBJ1-2,CASSPRGRGYTF,TGTGCCAGCAGCCCCCGTGGCCGGGGCTACACCTTC
-,-,TRBV28,TRBJ1-2,CASSISRGSYGYTF,TGTGCCAGCAGTATATCCAGGGGTAGCTATGGCTACACCTTC
-,-,TRBV14,TRBJ1-2,CASRAETDYGYTF,TGTGCCAGCAGGGCTGAAACGGACTATGGCTACACCTTC
-,TRBD1,TRBV7-6,TRBJ2-2,CASSLEGQGNTGELFF,TGTGCCAGCAGCTTAGAAGGACAGGGGAACACCGGGGAGCTGTTTTTT
-,TRBD1,TRBV11-2,TRBJ2-3,CASSPGGVLTDTQYF,TGTGCCAGCAGCCCAGGGGGTGTCCTCACAGATACGCAGTATTTT
many,-,TRBV6-2/TRBV6-3,TRBJ2-7,CASSYPGQYEQYF,TGTGCCAGCAGTTACCCTGGACAGTACGAGCAGTACTTC
once,-,TRBV18,TRBJ2-7,CASSPPDKGLEQYF,TGTGCCAGCTCACCACCGGACAAGGGGCTGGAGCAGTACTTC
few,-,TRBV6-5,TRBJ2-1,CASSFSDTSEQFF,TGTGCCAGCAGTTTCTCGGACACCAGTGAGCAGTTCTTC
-,-,TRBV11-2,TRBJ1-2,CASSLGGPWRYGYTF,TGTGCCAGCAGCTTGGGGGGACCGTGGAGGTATGGCTACACCTTC
few,-,TRBV19,TRBJ1-6,CASSILGAPLHF,TGTGCCAGTAGTATATTGGGTGCACCCCTCCACTTT
-,-,TRBV19,TRBJ1-5,CASSISAQPQHF,TGTGCCAGTAGTATATCTGCTCAGCCCCAGCATTTT
many,TRBD2,TRBV7-2,TRBJ2-2,CASSGSSGRAGTGELFF,TGTGCCAGCAGCGGTTCTAGCGGGAGGGCCGGCACCGGGGAGCTGTTTTTT
-,TRBD2,TRBV19,TRBJ2-5,CASIIDREGQETQYF,TGTGCCAGTATTATAGATAGGGAGGGTCAAGAGACCCAGTACTTC
-,TRBD1,TRBV4-1,TRBJ1-4,CASSQDLGGVGEKLFF,TGCGCCAGCAGCCAAGATCTAGGGGGCGTCGGTGAAAAACTGTTTTTT
many,TRBD1,TRBV7-2,TRBJ2-4,CASSHSPIGTGTGQKNIQYF,TGTGCCAGCAGCCATAGCCCCATCGGGACAGGGACGGGGCAGAAAAACATTCAGTACTTC
-,-,TRBV28,TRBJ2-5,CASSPPLQGTGETQYF,TGTGCCAGCAGTCCCCCGCTCCAGGGGACGGGAGAGACCCAGTACTTC
few,TRBD1,TRBV6-1,TRBJ1-5,CASRTGTGLSNQPQHF,TGTGCCAGCAGGACCGGGACAGGGCTGAGCAATCAGCCCCAGCATTTT
many,TRBD2,TRBV29-1,TRBJ2-1,CSVEDRSGRLYNEQFF,TGCAGCGTTGAAGACAGGAGCGGGAGGCTCTACAATGAGCAGTTCTTC
few,-,TRBV11-2,TRBJ1-5,CASSLSWDSNQPQHF,TGTGCCAGCAGCTTATCTTGGGACAGCAATCAGCCCCAGCATTTT
few,-,TRBV19,TRBJ1-5,CASSIEGKRHQPQHF,TGTGCCAGTAGTATAGAGGGAAAGCGGCATCAGCCCCAGCATTTT
many,-,TRBV7-8,TRBJ2-3,CASSLGGGRANTQYF,TGTGCCAGCAGCTTAGGTGGGGGGAGAGCAAATACGCAGTATTTT
many,-,TRBV11-3,TRBJ1-1,CASPKPRGAEAFF,TGTGCCAGCCCTAAACCTCGGGGGGCTGAAGCTTTCTTT
-,-,TRBV4-1,TRBJ1-1,CASSHQGSTEAFF,TGCGCCAGCAGCCACCAGGGGTCCACTGAAGCTTTCTTT
-,TRBD2,TRBV7-2,TRBJ2-3,CASSRGGFLSTDTQYF,TGTGCCAGCAGCCGGGGGGGGTTTCTTAGCACAGATACGCAGTATTTT
many,TRBD1,TRBV7-9,TRBJ2-4,CASSPARDSKNIQYF,TGTGCCAGCAGTCCCGCCCGGGACAGTAAAAACATTCAGTACTTC
-,TRBD2,TRBV5-5,TRBJ2-1,CASSLDLGTSGRSYNEQFF,TGTGCCAGCAGCTTGGACCTCGGGACTAGCGGGAGGTCCTACAATGAGCAGTTCTTC
few,TRBD1,TRBV27,TRBJ2-1,CASSLSRQGARNEQFF,TGTGCCAGCAGTTTATCCAGACAGGGGGCCCGCAATGAGCAGTTCTTC
-,-,TRBV20-1,TRBJ2-2,CSARVGSQGELFF,TGCAGTGCTAGAGTGGGGAGTCAGGGGGAGCTGTTTTTT
few,TRBD1,TRBV12-3/TRBV12-4,TRBJ2-7,CASSFPGTASYEQYF,TGTGCCAGCAGTTTCCCCGGGACAGCGTCTTACGAGCAGTACTTC
few,-,TRBV11-2,TRBJ1-1,CASSLYRSNTEAFF,TGTGCCAGCAGCTTATATCGGTCGAACACTGAAGCTTTCTTT
-,TRBD1,TRBV7-2,TRBJ1-5,CASSSAGTGGFNQPQHF,TGTGCCAGCAGCTCGGCCGGGACAGGGGGGTTCAATCAGCCCCAGCATTTT
-,-,TRBV12-3/TRBV12-4,TRBJ2-2,CASIFVPYTGELFF,TGTGCCAGCATTTTCGTCCCATACACCGGGGAGCTGTTTTTT
-,-,TRBV27,TRBJ1-5,CASRGLSNQPQHF,TGTGCCAGCCGAGGGCTTAGCAATCAGCCCCAGCATTTT
many,-,TRBV7-8,TRBJ2-2,CASSLTVSFTGELFF,TGTGCCAGCAGCTTAACTGTGTCCTTCACCGGGGAGCTGTTTTTT
many,-,TRBV6-1,TRBJ1-1,CASSYPGPGSLFF,TGTGCCAGCAGTTATCCCGGACCCGGATCGCTTTTCTTT
-,-,TRBV12-3/TRBV12-4,TRBJ2-2,CASSEWGTNTGELFF,TGTGCCAGCAGTGAGTGGGGCACGAACACCGGGGAGCTGTTTTTT
few,-,TRBV27,TRBJ2-2,CASSLIGSKGGELFF,TGTGCCAGCAGTTTAATAGGTTCCAAGGGCGGGGAGCTGTTTTTT
few,-,TRBV7-2,TRBJ2-7,CASSLVFEASYEQYF,TGTGCCAGCAGCTTAGTTTTTGAGGCCTCCTACGAGCAGTACTTC
few,-,TRBV2,TRBJ2-3,CASSERSVGASTDTQYF,TGTGCCAGCAGTGAACGCTCCGTCGGAGCTAGCACAGATACGCAGTATTTT
-,-,TRBV6-2/TRBV6-3,TRBJ2-1,CASSPLASYNEQFF,TGTGCCAGCAGCCCCCTAGCGTCTTACAATGAGCAGTTCTTC
-,-,TRBV28,TRBJ2-3,CASNNPGPRSYF,TGTGCCAGCAATAACCCGGGACCCAGATCGTATTTT
few,-,TRBV6-2/TRBV6-3,TRBJ1-5,CASRSQYSNQPQHF,TGTGCCAGCAGGAGTCAATATAGCAATCAGCCCCAGCATTTT
-,TRBD1,TRBV24-1,TRBJ1-5,CATSPRGRGNQPQHF,TGTGCCACCAGTCCCAGGGGGCGCGGCAATCAGCCCCAGCATTTT
once,-,TRBV20-1,TRBJ2-1,CSASGRLSYNEQFF,TGCAGTGCTTCGGGACGGCTCTCCTACAATGAGCAGTTCTTC
few,-,TRBV5-6,TRBJ2-4,CASSLGQPDIQYF,TGTGCCAGCAGCTTGGGACAGCCGGACATTCAGTACTTC
-,-,TRBV6-1,TRBJ1-1,CASSEALAQPEAFF,TGTGCCAGCAGTGAAGCGCTTGCACAGCCCGAAGCTTTCTTT
-,-,TRBV2,TRBJ2-1,CASSERWGYNEQFF,TGTGCCAGCAGTGAGAGGTGGGGATACAATGAGCAGTTCTTC
-,TRBD1,TRBV7-3,TRBJ1-1,CASSSSPGQGNTEAFF,TGTGCCAGCAGCTCTTCACCGGGACAGGGGAACACTGAAGCTTTCTTT